This is a list of T cell receptor beta chains from one sample in a study of blood T cell repertoires in COVID-19. The repertoire was sequenced with immunoSEQ multiplex PCR; TCRdb's copy has only in-frame clones and lacks some. The table lists approximately 190,000 clones, roughly nine tenths of them singletons. Sequenced input: peripheral blood. Source of these receptors: a man aged 55 to 70 with active or convalescent COVID-19. CDR3s include the opening cysteine and the closing phenylalanine or tryptophan. D genes are given only for firm matches. Size is omitted from some rows. Given values are once, few, many or a class for expanded clones.

clone_size d_call j_call v_call cdr3_nt cdr3_aa
NA TRBD1 TRBJ2-7 TRBV3-1/TRBV3-2 TGTGCCAGCAGCCCAGGACAGGGGACGTCCTACGAGCAGTACTTC CASSPGQGTSYEQYF
NA NA TRBJ1-5 TRBV10-2 TGCGCCAGCAGTGGCAGGCTCAATCAGCCCCAGCATTTT CASSGRLNQPQHF
NA NA TRBJ2-7 TRBV7-8 TGTGCCAGCAGCTCCCCTAAGAGCTTGATTTCCTACGAGCAGTACTTC CASSSPKSLISYEQYF
NA TRBD1 TRBJ1-2 TRBV20-1 TGCAGTGCTAGCAGGGGGCATGGCTACACCTTC CSASRGHGYTF
NA TRBD1 TRBJ1-1 TRBV5-4 TGTGCCAGCAGCCCCCTTCAGGGACAGGACACTGAAGCTTTCTTT CASSPLQGQDTEAFF
many TRBD1 TRBJ1-1 TRBV6-5 TGTGCCAGCGGGCGAGGGGGCCAGGCTAACACTGAAGCTTTCTTT CASGRGGQANTEAFF
once NA TRBJ1-4 TRBV24-1 TGTGCCACCAGTGATTCAAGAAGGGGAGGTGAAAAACTGTTTTTT CATSDSRRGGEKLFF
NA NA TRBJ1-1 TRBV7-6 TGTGCCAGCAGCAAAGCCGTAAGAACTGAAGCTTTCTTT CASSKAVRTEAFF
NA NA TRBJ2-7 TRBV7-9 TGTGCCAGCAGCTACACAGGGTACGAGCAGTACTTC CASSYTGYEQYF
NA TRBD2 TRBJ2-1 TRBV2 TGTGCCAGCAGTTTAGCGGGGACCTCCTACAATGAGCAGTTCTTC CASSLAGTSYNEQFF
few NA TRBJ1-1 TRBV6-6 TGTGCCAGCAGTATTAGTCCGGGGGGTGAAGCTTTCTTT CASSISPGGEAFF
NA TRBD1 TRBJ1-2 TRBV11-2 TGTGCCAGCAGCCTTTGGGGGCAGGGGGCCACTGGCTACACCTTC CASSLWGQGATGYTF
NA TRBD2 TRBJ2-1 TRBV5-1 TGCGCCAGCAGCTATGGCCCCTCTAGCGGGGGGACCTACAATGAGCAGTTCTTC CASSYGPSSGGTYNEQFF
NA TRBD1 TRBJ1-4 TRBV15 TGTGCCGTAAAGGGGGCCTCTAATGAAAAACTGTTTTTT CAVKGASNEKLFF
once NA TRBJ2-7 TRBV6-1 TGTGCCAGCAGTGAAGCTCGAGGGTATACTCTTAGGGGGTACGAGCAGTACTTC CASSEARGYTLRGYEQYF
NA NA TRBJ1-5 TRBV4-1 TGCGCCAGCAGCCAAGAGGGCAGGGCTAGCAATCAGCCCCAGCATTTT CASSQEGRASNQPQHF
NA NA TRBJ1-2 TRBV5-1 TGCGCCAGCAGCCCTAGGACAGATTCGTATGGCTACACCTTC CASSPRTDSYGYTF
NA TRBD1 TRBJ1-2 TRBV5-1 TGCGCCAGCAGCTTTAATTCCAGGACAGGGGTGAATGGCTACACCTTC CASSFNSRTGVNGYTF
NA NA TRBJ1-5 TRBV28 TGTGCCAGCAGTCTCTTACAGGGAAACAATCAGCCCCAGCATTTT CASSLLQGNNQPQHF
NA TRBD2 TRBJ2-7 TRBV2 TGTGCCAGCGACCCGAAGGGAGGGTACGAGCAGTACTTC CASDPKGGYEQYF
NA TRBD1 TRBJ1-1 TRBV19 TGTGCCAGTAGTGGGCAGACAGGGGGTTGGACTGAAGCTTTCTTT CASSGQTGGWTEAFF
NA NA TRBJ2-1 TRBV18 TGTGCCAGCTCACCTGAACCCGGTGGGCATGAGCAGTTCTTC CASSPEPGGHEQFF
NA NA TRBJ2-2 TRBV11-2 TGTGCCAGCAGCCACTTCGGGACAACCGGGGAGCTGTTTTTT CASSHFGTTGELFF
NA NA TRBJ2-1 TRBV5-1 TGCGCCAGCACAGGCGGGGGCCGGTCCAATGAGCAGTTCTTC CASTGGGRSNEQFF
NA NA TRBJ2-2 TRBV5-1 TGCGCCAGCAGCTTACAGGGAGGGACCGGGGAGCTGTTTTTT CASSLQGGTGELFF
NA NA TRBJ1-1 TRBV30 TGTGCCTGGAGTGACCGGGTCACTGAAGCTTTCTTT CAWSDRVTEAFF
NA TRBD2 TRBJ2-1 TRBV6-5 TGTGCCACTCATCGGGGGGATTCCTACAATGAGCAGTTCTTC CATHRGDSYNEQFF
NA NA TRBJ1-2 TRBV6-5 TGTGCCAGCAGTTACTCGAGTGAGGGAAGAAGGTACACCTTC CASSYSSEGRRYTF
NA NA TRBJ1-4 TRBV2 TGTGCCAGCAGTGAGTTCGGTGTAAAACTGTTTTTT CASSEFGVKLFF
few NA TRBJ1-2 TRBV7-9 TGTGCCAGCAGCGGCGCGGGGCCTCTTTATGGCTACACCTTC CASSGAGPLYGYTF
NA TRBD2 TRBJ2-2 TRBV11-2 TGTGCCAGCGGGGGGGCGAACACCGGGGAGCTGTTTTTT CASGGANTGELFF
NA NA TRBJ1-2 TRBV5-1 TGCGCCAGCAGCTTGGAACAGGGTGACGGCTACACCTTC CASSLEQGDGYTF
NA NA TRBJ1-1 TRBV5-6 TGTGCCAGCAGCGACCAGGTTTTTCTTGAGAACACTGAAGCTTTCTTT CASSDQVFLENTEAFF
NA TRBD1 TRBJ2-2 TRBV5-4 TGTGCCAGCAGCCAAAAGACAGGGGGCGGTACCGGGGAGCTGTTTTTT CASSQKTGGGTGELFF
NA NA TRBJ2-5 TRBV11-3 TGTGCCAGCAGCATTGCGGGGGCCCAAGAGACCCAGTACTTC CASSIAGAQETQYF
NA NA TRBJ1-2 TRBV18 TGTGCCAGCTCACCACCTTCGGGGAACTATGGCTACACCTTC CASSPPSGNYGYTF
NA TRBD1 TRBJ1-1 TRBV29-1 TGCAGCGTGACGACAGGGTTGAACACTGAAGCTTTCTTT CSVTTGLNTEAFF
NA NA TRBJ1-1 TRBV9 TGTGCCAGCAGCGTAACAGGGACGAACACTGAAGCTTTCTTT CASSVTGTNTEAFF
NA TRBD1 TRBJ2-5 TRBV5-5 TGTGCCAGCAGCTTTGTAGGGGGCGTCGTAGGGACCCAGTACTTC CASSFVGGVVGTQYF
NA NA TRBJ1-2 TRBV10-3 TGTGCCATCAGTGAGCTGGTTGCAGGATTCTACACCTTC CAISELVAGFYTF
NA NA TRBJ1-2 TRBV15 TGTGCCACCAGCAGAGGTGAGGCCTGGGGCTACACCTTC CATSRGEAWGYTF
NA NA TRBJ2-1 TRBV6-5 TGTGCCAGTGGGGCGAGCTCCTACAATGAGCAGTTCTTC CASGASSYNEQFF
NA NA TRBJ2-4 TRBV7-9 TGTGCCAGCAGCTTATGGACAGTAGCCAAAAACATTCAGTACTTC CASSLWTVAKNIQYF
NA NA TRBJ1-6 TRBV12-2 TGTGCAAGTATCCTGCTGATTAGCTCCTATAATTCACCCCTCCACTTT CASILLISSYNSPLHF
NA NA TRBJ1-2 TRBV3-1/TRBV3-2 TGTGCCAGCAGCCAAGATCTGGGCATCTATGGCTACACCTTC CASSQDLGIYGYTF
NA TRBD1 TRBJ2-6 TRBV5-5 TGTGCCAGCAGCTTGATAACAGGGGGAATCTCTGGGGCCAACGTCCTGACTTTC CASSLITGGISGANVLTF
NA NA TRBJ2-2 TRBV29-1 TGCAGCGTTGCAGAGGCAGTCGCCGGGGAGCTGTTTTTT CSVAEAVAGELFF
few NA TRBJ1-6 TRBV6-4 TGTGCCAGCAGTGAAACAGACAGTCGTAATTCACCCCTCCACTTT CASSETDSRNSPLHF
NA TRBD1 TRBJ2-3 TRBV9 TGTGCCAGCAGCCCTACGACAGGGAATTCCCCGGGGCACACGCAGTATTTT CASSPTTGNSPGHTQYF
NA TRBD2 TRBJ2-1 TRBV5-1 TGCGCCAGCAGCTCCCACCCTAGCGGGGGGGAAGACAATGAGCAGTTCTTC CASSSHPSGGEDNEQFF
NA NA TRBJ1-2 TRBV29-1 TGCAGCGTTGGGGGGGTAAACTATGGCTACACCTTC CSVGGVNYGYTF
NA TRBD2 TRBJ2-5 TRBV2 TGTGCCAGCAGGAAACTAGCGGGGGGGCAAGAGACCCAGTACTTC CASRKLAGGQETQYF
NA NA TRBJ2-7 TRBV12-3/TRBV12-4 TGTGCCATCAGGCCCGAGGGTTCCTACGAGCAGTACTTC CAIRPEGSYEQYF
NA NA TRBJ1-5 TRBV11-2 TGTGCCAGCAGCTTAGACGGTGGGCCCCAGCATTTT CASSLDGGPQHF
NA TRBD2 TRBJ2-3 TRBV20-1 TGCAGTGCTAGTAAAGCGGGGAACACAGATACGCAGTATTTT CSASKAGNTDTQYF
NA NA TRBJ1-4 TRBV9 TGTGCCAGCAGCGCCGGCTCAGGAGGTTTGCTTGAAAAACTGTTTTTT CASSAGSGGLLEKLFF
NA NA TRBJ1-1 TRBV19 TGTGCCAGTATTGAGCCGTCGAACACTGAAGCTTTCTTT CASIEPSNTEAFF
NA TRBD1 TRBJ1-1 TRBV3-1/TRBV3-2 TGTGCCAGCAGGTCCCTCGACAGGGGTGAAGCTTTCTTT CASRSLDRGEAFF
NA NA TRBJ2-1 TRBV24-1 TGTGCCACCAGTGATCCAGGGGACAATGAGCAGTTCTTC CATSDPGDNEQFF
once NA TRBJ2-7 TRBV19 TGTGCCAGTAGTATAAACAGGAACGAGCAGTACTTC CASSINRNEQYF